Presented here are 12 T cell receptor beta chains from one specimen sequenced in a study of CD8 T cells in ankylosing spondylitis. TCRdb called the 5' RACE reads again in MiXCR, with one record for every CDR3 protein. The sample shows approximately 550,000 distinct CDR3 sequences, roughly 13% of them seen only once. These receptors have no known antigen. Study conclusions and caveats: What appeared characteristic of ankylosing spondylitis blood was a TCR beta motif of eight or nine highly homologous variants.

Sequencing used blood, either unsorted or a sorted T cell fraction (not recorded which). The source is a male donor with ankylosing spondylitis.

There are many counts of this clonotype. This chain links TRBV18 with TRBJ2-5; TRBD2 matches at 7 bases. Germline values: CDR1 KGHSH, CDR2 LQKENI. J gave up 1 base and V 8 bases, and 4 bases lay outside the gene matches. The CDR3 length is 13 residues. The CDR3 bases are TGTGCCAGCAGCCCTAGCGGCCAAGAGACCCAGTACTTC. It yields the protein CASSPSGQETQYF.

This clonotype has a handful of counts. The genes are TRBV6-6 and TRBJ1-3; D is possibly TRBD1 (5 bases). Germline CDR1 MNHNY, CDR2 SVGAGI (reference sequence). This CDR3 has 13 amino acids. Trimming stripped 5 bases from V and 7 bases from J, with 12 bases between. CDR3 loop: CASSDGGGNTIYF. DNA of the CDR3: TGTGCCAGCAGTGACGGGGGGGGGAACACCATATATTTT.

CDR3 sequence (DNA): TGTGCCAGCAGCTTTCTCCGGTCTGGCGGGGAGCTGTTTTTT. Its protein product is CASSFLRSGGELFF. The genes are TRBV13 and TRBJ2-2, with unresolved D. CDR3 length: 14 residues. The V gene's germline CDR1 is PRHDT and CDR2 FYEKMQ (reference sequence). V was clipped by 3 bases and J by 7 bases, with 12 bases between them.

The V call is TRBV20-1, the J call TRBJ1-5; D gene ambiguous. Germline CDR1 reads DFQATT; CDR2 reads SNEGSKA (reference sequence). Deletions cut 1 base from V and 0 bases from J, with 7 bases between. The CDR3 has 14 amino acids. The CDR3 reads CSARAGYSNQPQHF. DNA of the CDR3: TGCAGTGCTAGAGCTGGGTATAGCAATCAGCCCCAGCATTTT.

This chain joins TRBV11-2 and TRBJ2-4; D is possibly TRBD1 (6 bases). The CDR3 covers 16 residues. The V end lost 0 bases, the J end lost 0 bases, and 9 bases lay between the germline ends. Germline CDR1 SGHAT, CDR2 FQNNGV. Written as DNA, the CDR3 is TGTGCCAGCAGCTTAGATTGGACAGTAGCCAAAAACATTCAGTACTTC. This sequence encodes CASSLDWTVAKNIQYF.

The V gene is TRBV12-3 or TRBV12-4, the J gene TRBJ2-7; TRBD1 matches at 7 bases. The CDR3 sequence is 13 residues long. With 6 bases clipped from V and 5 bases from J, the junction kept 7 bases outside the gene matches. This chain's CDR3 is CASRPTGVNEQYF. As DNA, the CDR3 is TGTGCCAGCAGACCAACAGGGGTGAACGAGCAGTACTTC.

The chain carries TRBV7-9 and TRBJ2-1; perhaps D is TRBD1 or TRBD2 (5 bases each). The germline gives CDR1 SEHNR, CDR2 FQNEAQ (reference sequence). The germline V and J ends were trimmed by 2 bases and 7 bases, with 18 bases remaining between them. CDR3 length: 16 residues. The CDR3, as DNA: TGTGCCAGCAGCTTAAGGGGCGGGCCGAGGGGTAATGAGCAGTTCTTC. This gives the protein CASSLRGGPRGNEQFF.

This chain links TRBV6-1 with TRBJ2-1; 8 nucleotides line up with TRBD2. The V and J ends lost 6 bases and 8 bases, in that order; junction bases with no gene match: 9. Looked up from germline, CDR1 is MNHNS and CDR2 is SASEGT. CDR3 length: 14 residues. CDR3 loop: CASRNGAGEHEQFF. The CDR3 DNA is TGTGCCAGCAGAAACGGAGCGGGAGAACATGAGCAGTTCTTC.

The rearrangement uses TRBV6-2 or TRBV6-3 and TRBJ2-5; tentatively, D is TRBD2 (5 bases). CDR3 size: 14 residues. The germline V and J ends were trimmed by 0 bases and 1 base, with 6 bases remaining between them. The V gene's germline CDR1 is MNHEY and CDR2 SVGEGT. This CDR3 is CASSYSTTQETQYF. The CDR3 nucleotides read TGTGCCAGCAGTTACTCGACTACCCAAGAGACCCAGTACTTC.

This clonotype was seen a few times. V and J are TRBV29-1 and TRBJ2-2; TRBD1 matches at 7 bases. The V segment lost 7 bases and the J segment 2 bases; nucleotides outside the gene matches: 7. CDR1 is SQVTM, CDR2 ANQGSEA, per germline. CDR3 length: 14 amino acids. The CDR3 DNA follows: TGCAGCGCCATGGACAGGATAAACACCGGGGAGCTGTTTTTT. Protein product: CSAMDRINTGELFF.

Only a few counts were recorded for this clonotype. The chain links TRBV6-1 to TRBJ2-7; TRBD2 matches 15 bases. CDR3 length: 16 amino acids. Germline V lookup: CDR1 MNHNS, CDR2 SASEGT. Trimming took 5 bases from V and 6 from J; bases not matched to a gene: 8. The CDR3 DNA follows: TGTGCCAGCAGTACGGGACTAGCGGGAGGTCATCGCGAGCAGTACTTC. Amino acids: CASSTGLAGGHREQYF.

J is TRBJ2-2 and V is TRBV4-2, with 10 bases that match TRBD2. V lost 4 bases and J lost 6; bases outside the gene matches: 8. The CDR3 is 16 amino acids. Germline-derived CDR1 and CDR2 are LGHNA and YNFKEQ. The CDR3 spells CASSPQREGLAGELFF. The CDR3, as DNA: TGTGCCAGCAGCCCCCAGCGGGAGGGCCTAGCCGGGGAGCTGTTTTTT.